A selection of T cell receptor beta chains follows, all from one sample in a study of cytomegalovirus exposure and HLA in healthy donors. Profiled with immunoSEQ multiplex PCR; TCRdb holds only in-frame clones, not every one. The sample holds under 200,000 clones; more than 65% are singletons and the top ten take 4.5% to 7.5%. Sample: PBMCs. The origin of the receptors is a woman in her twenties or thirties in good health and CMV-seropositive. The CDR3 runs from the conserved cysteine through the conserved F or W. The D gene is left open where the match is weak. Only some rows state a clone size, as once, few, many or a class for expanded clones.

v_call	j_call	d_call	clone_size	cdr3_nt	cdr3_aa
TRBV2	TRBJ2-2	TRBD2	-	TGTGCCAGCAGTAAAACGCTAGCGGGGTCGACCGGGGAGCTGTTTTTT	CASSKTLAGSTGELFF
TRBV7-6	TRBJ2-3	TRBD2	-	TGTGCCAGCACTGGACTAGTAACAGATACGCAGTATTTT	CASTGLVTDTQYF
TRBV7-8	TRBJ2-2	-	-	TGTGCCAGCAGCTTCCAGGGTTTCACCGGGGAGCTGTTTTTT	CASSFQGFTGELFF
TRBV19	TRBJ1-2	-	-	TGTGCCAGTAGTATATCCGGGGAAGCTAACTATGGCTACACCTTC	CASSISGEANYGYTF
TRBV7-9	TRBJ2-1	TRBD2	few	TGTGCCAGCAGGTCGACTAGCGGGAGATCCTACAATGAGCAGTTCTTC	CASRSTSGRSYNEQFF
TRBV7-8	TRBJ1-3	-	-	TGTGCCAGCAGCCCCTTCAGGGCTGGAAACACCATATATTTT	CASSPFRAGNTIYF
TRBV4-3	TRBJ1-1	-	-	TGCGCCAGCAGCCAAGATTCAACGGGTTGTGAAGCTTTCTTT	CASSQDSTGCEAFF
TRBV10-3	TRBJ1-2	-	-	TGTGCCATCAGGGGAGCTAACTATGGCTACACCTTC	CAIRGANYGYTF
TRBV18	TRBJ1-2	-	-	TGTGCCAGCTCACCAGGGCCAGCCGCTAACTATGGCTACACCTTC	CASSPGPAANYGYTF
TRBV10-3	TRBJ2-7	TRBD1	-	TGTGCCATCCGCTCCGGGACAGACTACTACGAGCAGTACTTC	CAIRSGTDYYEQYF
TRBV19	TRBJ1-2	TRBD1	-	TGTGCCAGTAGTAAAACCGACAGGGGAAGTAACTATGGCTACACCTTC	CASSKTDRGSNYGYTF
TRBV2	TRBJ2-2	-	-	TGTGCCAGCAGTGAGTGGAGGGCAGGGGAGCTGTTTTTT	CASSEWRAGELFF
TRBV2	TRBJ2-5	-	-	TGTGCCATAGGGGGGGCCCCGCAAGAGACCCAGTACTTC	CAIGGAPQETQYF
TRBV6-5	TRBJ1-5	-	-	TGTGCCTCCCGGCGGTCCAGATATCAGCCCCAGCATTTT	CASRRSRYQPQHF
TRBV7-8	TRBJ1-2	-	-	TGTGCCAGCAGCTTAGTGGCAGGGATGAACTATGGCTACACCTTC	CASSLVAGMNYGYTF
TRBV11-2	TRBJ2-7	-	-	TGTGCCAGCAGCTACCGGGAGAGCTCCTACGAGCAGTACTTC	CASSYRESSYEQYF
TRBV6-5	TRBJ2-5	TRBD1	-	TGTGCCAGCAGTACTGGACAGGGGAGGGGAGAGACCCAGTACTTC	CASSTGQGRGETQYF
TRBV29-1	TRBJ1-2	-	-	TGCAGCGTTGAGGCGGAGGTGTTGATGGGGAAGTATGGCTACACCTTC	CSVEAEVLMGKYGYTF
TRBV18	TRBJ1-2	TRBD1	few	TGTGCCAGCTCACGTACAGGGGGCGTGGTTGGCTACACCTTC	CASSRTGGVVGYTF
TRBV28	TRBJ2-1	-	-	TGTGCCAGCAGTTTATCGTCAGGGGTGGGTTGGAATGAGCAGTTCTTC	CASSLSSGVGWNEQFF
TRBV6-1	TRBJ1-5	-	-	TGTGCCAGCAGCGCCCTCGGGGAGGAAAATCAGCCCCAGCATTTT	CASSALGEENQPQHF
TRBV7-3	TRBJ2-7	-	-	TGTGCCAGCAGATACAGGGACGAGCAGTACTTC	CASRYRDEQYF
TRBV4-1	TRBJ2-1	TRBD1	-	TGCGCCAGCAGCCAAGATCGGGGACAGCGATACAATGAGCAGTTCTTC	CASSQDRGQRYNEQFF
TRBV5-1	TRBJ1-2	TRBD1	-	TGCGCCAGCAGCTTGGATGGACAGGTCGGCTATGGCTACACCTTC	CASSLDGQVGYGYTF
TRBV6-4	TRBJ1-2	-	-	TGTGCCAGCAGTGAGGAGGGAGGGTTGAACTATGGCTACACCTTC	CASSEEGGLNYGYTF
TRBV7-9	TRBJ1-4	-	-	TGTGCCAGCAGCCCCCTTGACAGTTTTGAAAAACTGTTTTTT	CASSPLDSFEKLFF
TRBV7-8	TRBJ2-1	TRBD1	-	TGTGCCAGCAGCTTAACGCGGGGACAGGGGTGGGTAAGCTCCTACAATGAGCAGTTCTTC	CASSLTRGQGWVSSYNEQFF
TRBV6-6	TRBJ2-7	-	-	TGTGCCAGCAGTGGGGGTCTCGGGGGCGAGCAGTACTTC	CASSGGLGGEQYF
TRBV11-2	TRBJ1-2	-	-	TGTGCCAGCACCCGCTCCGGGGGAAACTATGGCTACACCTTC	CASTRSGGNYGYTF
TRBV5-1	TRBJ2-3	-	-	TGCGCCAGCAGCCGGGGACTGTCAACGGGCACAGATACGCAGTATTTT	CASSRGLSTGTDTQYF
TRBV6-5	TRBJ1-2	-	-	TGTGCCAGCAGCCGTATAACCGGGGAGGGCTACACCTTC	CASSRITGEGYTF
TRBV7-2	TRBJ2-7	-	-	TGTGCCAGCAGCCAAAGGGGCGACTACGAGCAGTACTTC	CASSQRGDYEQYF
TRBV19	TRBJ1-1	-	-	TGTGCCAGCACTAGAAAAATGAACACTGAAGCTTTCTTT	CASTRKMNTEAFF
TRBV19	TRBJ1-3	TRBD1	-	TGTGCCAGTAGTCCCTGGGGGACAGGGGGTCCCTCTGGAAACACCATATATTTT	CASSPWGTGGPSGNTIYF